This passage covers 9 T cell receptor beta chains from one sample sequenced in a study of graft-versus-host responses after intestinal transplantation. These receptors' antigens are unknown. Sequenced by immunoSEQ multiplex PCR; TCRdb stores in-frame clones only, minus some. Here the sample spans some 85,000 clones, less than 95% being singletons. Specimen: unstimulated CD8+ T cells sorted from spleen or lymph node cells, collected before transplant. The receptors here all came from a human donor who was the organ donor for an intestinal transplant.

The CDR3 DNA reads as TGTGCCAGTAGTTTACAGGGGAGCACAGATACGCAGTATTTT. Protein: CASSLQGSTDTQYF. The chain couples TRBV19 to TRBJ2-3, with 7 bases aligning to TRBD1. The CDR3 runs to 14 residues. The germline CDR1 and CDR2 sequences are LNHDA and SQIVND (reference sequence). Trimming at V came to 5 bases and at J to 0 bases, leaving 2 bases not matched to a gene. The full variable domain, completed using reference TRBV19 and TRBJ2-3, is DGGITQSPKYLFRKEGQNVTLSCEQNLNHDAMYWYRQDPGQGLRLIYYSQIVNDFQKGDIAEGYSVSREKKESFPLTVTSAQKNPTAFYLCASSLQGSTDTQYFGPGTRLTVL.

The chain's CDR3 is CASSLIDPGTGNGNTIYF. The CDR3 region has the DNA TGTGCCAGCAGTCTAATTGATCCCGGGACAGGGAATGGAAACACCATATATTTT. V gene TRBV28 combines with J gene TRBJ1-3; 9 bases fit TRBD1. J lost 3 bases, V lost 5 bases, and 14 bases had no gene match. The CDR3 has 18 residues. The germline V gene has CDR1 MDHEN and CDR2 SYDVKM.

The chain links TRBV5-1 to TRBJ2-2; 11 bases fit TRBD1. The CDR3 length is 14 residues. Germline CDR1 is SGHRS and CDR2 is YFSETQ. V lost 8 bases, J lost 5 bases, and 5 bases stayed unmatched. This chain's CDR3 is CARPGQGVTGELFF. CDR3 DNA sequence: TGCGCCAGGCCGGGACAGGGGGTAACCGGGGAGCTGTTTTTT.

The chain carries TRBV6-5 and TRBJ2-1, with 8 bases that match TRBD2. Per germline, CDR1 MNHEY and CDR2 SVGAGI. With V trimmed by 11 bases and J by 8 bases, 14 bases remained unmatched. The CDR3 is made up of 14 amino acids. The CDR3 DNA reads TGTGCCTCCCACGGGGGGGGGAATATATATGAGCAGTTCTTC. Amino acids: CASHGGGNIYEQFF.

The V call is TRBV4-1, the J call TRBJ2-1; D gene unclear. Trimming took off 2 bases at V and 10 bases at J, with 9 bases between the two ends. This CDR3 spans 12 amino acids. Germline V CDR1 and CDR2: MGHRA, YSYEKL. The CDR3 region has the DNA TGCGCCAGCAGCCAAATCTCCGAGGAGCAGTTCTTC. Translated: CASSQISEEQFF.

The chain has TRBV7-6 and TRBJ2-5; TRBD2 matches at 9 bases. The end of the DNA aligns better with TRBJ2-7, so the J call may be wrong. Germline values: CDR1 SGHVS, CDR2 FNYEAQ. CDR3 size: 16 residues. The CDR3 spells CASSQGFAGGPYEQYF. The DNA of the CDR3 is TGTGCCAGCAGCCAAGGGTTCGCGGGGGGGCCCTACGAGCAGTACTTC.

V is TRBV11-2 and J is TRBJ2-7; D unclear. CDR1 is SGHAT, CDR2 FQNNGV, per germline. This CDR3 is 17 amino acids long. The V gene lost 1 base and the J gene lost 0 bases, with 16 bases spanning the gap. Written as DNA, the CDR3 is TGTGCCAGCAGCTTAGTCGCGTATGGCCGAGGCTCCTACGAGCAGTACTTC. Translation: CASSLVAYGRGSYEQYF.

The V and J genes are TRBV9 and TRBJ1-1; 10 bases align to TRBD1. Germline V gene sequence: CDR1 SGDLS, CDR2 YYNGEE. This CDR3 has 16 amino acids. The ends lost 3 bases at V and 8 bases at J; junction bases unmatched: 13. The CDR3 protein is CASSGDRGQGIPEAFF. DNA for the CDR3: TGTGCCAGCAGCGGAGACAGGGGGCAGGGAATTCCCGAAGCTTTCTTT.

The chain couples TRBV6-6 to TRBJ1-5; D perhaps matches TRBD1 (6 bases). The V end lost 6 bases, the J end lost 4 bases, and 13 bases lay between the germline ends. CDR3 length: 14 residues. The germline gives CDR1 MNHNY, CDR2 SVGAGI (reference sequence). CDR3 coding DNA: TGTGCCAGCAGCACGGACAGAGGGAATCAGCCCCAGCATTTT. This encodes CASSTDRGNQPQHF.